The text below deals with one T cell receptor beta chain. Its antigen is unidentified. The CDR3 runs 17 residues. J was trimmed by 8 bases and V by 4 bases; bases with no gene match: 16. This sample is drawn from a study of T cell responses to AZD1222 COVID-19 vaccine. Study information: Second-dose groups at about 4 or about 12 weeks were pooled. Study-wide results and limits: Spike-wide vaccine-associated CD4 TCRs dominated at 160-218 and 743-854. Baseline testing showed seropositivity in only five or six AZD1222 recipients. Repertoires were obtained only post-peak T cell response.

Method: immunoSEQ multiplex PCR; TCRdb's copy keeps in-frame clones and lacks some. The sample has 75,000 to 100,000 clones; roughly 90% are singletons. The V and J genes are TRBV23-1 and TRBJ1-4; the match to TRBD1 covers 7 bases. TRBV23-1 is identified as an open reading frame with a role that is uncertain. The receptor was isolated from an adult in good health. Material: peripheral blood, obtained on day 0 of AZD1222 vaccination. The CDR3 sequence: CASSLEGAQCGGEKLFF. Here the CDR3 DNA reads TGCGCCAGCAGTCTTGAGGGGGCGCAATGCGGGGGCGAAAAACTGTTTTTT.